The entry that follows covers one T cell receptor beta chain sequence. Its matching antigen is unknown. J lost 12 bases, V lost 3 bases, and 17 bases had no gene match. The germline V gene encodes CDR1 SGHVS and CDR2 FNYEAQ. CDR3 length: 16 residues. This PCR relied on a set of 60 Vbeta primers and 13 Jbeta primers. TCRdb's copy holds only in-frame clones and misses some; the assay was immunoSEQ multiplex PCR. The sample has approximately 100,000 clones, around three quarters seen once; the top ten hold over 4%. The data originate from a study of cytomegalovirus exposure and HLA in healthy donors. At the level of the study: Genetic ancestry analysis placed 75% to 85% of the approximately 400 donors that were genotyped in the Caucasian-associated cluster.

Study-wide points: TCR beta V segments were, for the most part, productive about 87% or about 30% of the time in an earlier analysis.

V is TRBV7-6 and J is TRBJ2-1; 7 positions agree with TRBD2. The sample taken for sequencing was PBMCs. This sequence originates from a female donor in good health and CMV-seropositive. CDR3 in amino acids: CASSLGGGLLEYGQFF. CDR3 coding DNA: TGTGCCAGCAGCTTGGGCGGGGGACTCCTGGAGTATGGGCAGTTCTTC. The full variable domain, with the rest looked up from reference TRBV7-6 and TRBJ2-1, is GAGVSQSPRYKVTKRGQDVALRCDPISGHVSLYWYRQALGQGPEFLTYFNYEAQQDKSGLPNDRFSAERPEGSISTLTIQRTEQRDSAMYRCASSLGGGLLEYGQFFGPGTRLTVL.